Listed here are 22 T cell receptor beta chains from one sample, sequenced in a study of T cells in Graves' hyperthyroidism and ophthalmopathy. There were TCR beta CDR3 regions amplified from RNA transcripts. HTBI primers drove first-round RT-PCR of the TCR CDR3. TCRdb fed the multiplex PCR reads into MiXCR, producing one record per CDR3 protein. The table includes hundreds of thousands of distinct CDR3 sequences, around 14% detected once. The sample was blood. Receptor source: a woman in her thirties with Graves' hyperthyroidism.

A few counts support this clonotype. The J gene is TRBJ1-2, the V gene TRBV30, with D unclear. The germline V and J ends were trimmed by 2 bases and 6 bases, with 19 bases remaining between them. The V gene's germline CDR1 is GTSNPN and CDR2 SVGIG (reference sequence). The CDR3 has 15 residues. The chain's CDR3 is CAWSNGDSSLDGYTF. The CDR3 DNA reads TGTGCCTGGAGTAATGGTGACTCCTCGCTCGATGGCTACACCTTC.

This clonotype was picked up many times. The chain links TRBV24-1 to TRBJ1-4; 10 bases align to TRBD1. The CDR3 sequence is 16 residues long. V lost 6 bases, J lost 0 bases, and 3 bases stayed unmatched. Germline lookup yields CDR1 KGHDR and CDR2 SFDVKD. The CDR3 loop is CATSPGTGATNEKLFF. CDR3 nucleotide sequence: TGTGCCACCAGTCCCGGGACAGGGGCAACTAATGAAAAACTGTTTTTT.

This clonotype was observed at least ten times. The chain is built from TRBV28 and TRBJ2-7; perhaps TRBD1 as D (5 bases). The ends were cut back, 0 bases at V and 0 bases at J, with 6 bases in the middle. This CDR3 spans 14 amino acids. Germline-derived CDR1 and CDR2 are MDHEN and SYDVKM. This CDR3 is CASSLWDNSYEQYF. The CDR3 coding sequence is TGTGCCAGCAGTTTATGGGACAACTCCTACGAGCAGTACTTC. The complete variable domain, with remaining parts taken from reference TRBV28 and TRBJ2-7, reads DVKVTQSSRYLVKRTGEKVFLECVQDMDHENMFWYRQDPGLGLRLIYFSYDVKMKEKGDIPEGYSVSREKKERFSLILESASTNQTSMYLCASSLWDNSYEQYFGPGTRLTVT.

The V gene is TRBV30, the J gene TRBJ2-7, with a weak D call TRBD2 (5 bases). CDR1 GTSNPN and CDR2 SVGIG come from the germline V gene (reference sequence). The V end was cut by 1 base, the J end by 2 bases, with 12 bases between. CDR3 size: 14 residues. CDR3: CAWSGTSSTYEQYF. Written as DNA, the CDR3 is TGTGCCTGGAGTGGGACTTCTTCTACCTACGAGCAGTACTTC. Supplemented by reference TRBV30 and TRBJ2-7, the full variable domain reads SQTIHQWPATLVQPVGSPLSLECTVEGTSNPNLYWYRQAAGRGLQLLFYSVGIGQISSEVPQNLSASRPQDRQFILSSKKLLLSDSGFYLCAWSGTSSTYEQYFGPGTRLTVT.

There are a few counts of this clonotype. V and J are TRBV3-1 and TRBJ2-1; D is undetermined. Between the trimmed V and J ends, which lost 4 bases and 9 bases, there was a span of 16 bases. From germline, CDR1 is LGHDT and CDR2 YNNKEL (reference sequence). The length of the CDR3 is 14 residues. CDR3 DNA: TGTGCCAGCAGCCCCTATAGTACTGCGCGTGAGCAGTTCTTC. Encoded protein: CASSPYSTAREQFF.

The chain employs TRBV7-2 and TRBJ2-3; TRBD2 matches 9 bases. Germline values: CDR1 SGHTA, CDR2 FQGNSA. CDR3 size: 17 residues. With V trimmed by 4 bases and J by 2 bases, 10 bases remained unmatched. CDR3 nucleotide sequence: TGTGCCAGCAGCTACAATAGCGGGAGTTCTTTCACAGATACGCAGTATTTT. Translating gives CASSYNSGSSFTDTQYF.

J is TRBJ1-1 and V is TRBV20-1, with D unresolved. This CDR3 has 15 residues. Trimming took off 3 bases at V and 3 bases at J, with 17 bases between the two ends. The germline V gene has CDR1 DFQATT and CDR2 SNEGSKA (reference sequence). The CDR3 reads CSASPALAGYTEAFF. The CDR3 coding sequence is TGCAGTGCTAGCCCCGCTCTGGCAGGATACACTGAAGCTTTCTTT.

V and J are TRBV6-1 and TRBJ2-5, with D unclear. Per the germline V gene, CDR1 is MNHNS and CDR2 is SASEGT. CDR3 length: 12 residues. V was clipped by 5 bases and J by 2 bases, with 6 bases between them. The CDR3 is CASSRKQETQYF. CDR3 bases: TGTGCCAGCAGTCGAAAACAAGAGACCCAGTACTTC.

This clonotype was detected only a few times. The J gene is TRBJ2-3, the V gene TRBV28; 9 positions agree with TRBD2. The CDR3 is made up of 15 amino acids. The trim removed 6 bases at V and 2 bases at J, leaving 6 bases unmatched. Germline-derived CDR1 and CDR2 are MDHEN and SYDVKM. The CDR3 bases are TGTGCCAGCAGCTGGACTAGCGCTTACACAGATACGCAGTATTTT. This encodes CASSWTSAYTDTQYF.

This sequence joins TRBV11-2 and TRBJ2-7, with TRBD1 matching 8 bases. The V gene end was trimmed by 5 bases and the J gene end by 6 bases; junction bases not matched to a gene: 9. The CDR3 is 14 amino acids. In germline, CDR1 is SGHAT, CDR2 FQNNGV. Here the CDR3 reads CASSPDRGTVEQYF. The CDR3 nucleotides are TGTGCCAGCAGCCCCGACAGGGGTACAGTCGAGCAGTACTTC. The full variable domain, rest sourced from reference TRBV11-2 and TRBJ2-7, is EAGVAQSPRYKIIEKRQSVAFWCNPISGHATLYWYQQILGQGPKLLIQFQNNGVVDDSQLPKDRFSAERLKGVDSTLKIQPAKLEDSAVYLCASSPDRGTVEQYFGPGTRLTVT.

A remark on this clonotype: An end of the junction differs from the germline gene, which may be a read error. The chain joins TRBV20-1 to TRBJ1-4; 8 bases are a match to TRBD1. CDR3 size: 14 residues. Germline-derived CDR1 and CDR2 are DFQATT and SNEGSKA (reference sequence). CDR3 residues: CSGQGPGTNEELFF. The CDR3 nucleotides are TGCAGTGGACAGGGGCCTGGGACTAATGAAGAACTGTTTTTT.

This chain connects TRBV9 to TRBJ1-2; D gene uncertain. The CDR3 extends over 12 amino acids. Germline CDR1 reads SGDLS; CDR2 reads YYNGEE. Trimming stripped 0 bases from V and 6 bases from J, with 6 bases between. The CDR3 bases are TGTGCCAGCAGCGTAGGTTTCCATGGCTACACCTTC. Its protein is CASSVGFHGYTF.

Many counts were recorded for this clonotype. CDR3 amino acids: CSALLGDEQYF. CDR3 coding DNA: TGCAGTGCCCTCCTTGGGGACGAGCAGTACTTC. This chain links TRBV20-1 with TRBJ2-7; D ambiguous. V shed 6 bases and J shed 5 bases, with 11 bases lying between them. The CDR3 is 11 residues long. The germline gives CDR1 DFQATT, CDR2 SNEGSKA (reference sequence).

The chain couples TRBV3-1 to TRBJ1-2, with TRBD1 identical over 7 bases. The germline CDR1 and CDR2 sequences are LGHDT and YNNKEL (reference sequence). The J segment lost 1 base and the V segment lost 3 bases, leaving 5 bases of the junction unmatched. This CDR3 region has 15 residues. The DNA of the CDR3 is TGTGCCAGCAGCCAGGGGGACAGCGTTAACTATGGCTACACCTTC. Encoded protein: CASSQGDSVNYGYTF.

The table lists this clonotype with many counts. The V and J genes are TRBV7-2 and TRBJ2-3; the D gene is possibly TRBD1 (5 bases). Per germline, CDR1 SGHTA and CDR2 FQGNSA. There are 16 residues in the CDR3. V gave up 4 bases and J gave up 1 base, with 15 bases separating them. In DNA form, the CDR3 reads TGTGCCAGCAGCTCCCCAGGGCGCCGAGGCACAGATACGCAGTATTTT. Translating gives CASSSPGRRGTDTQYF.

This clonotype appeared many times. The chain combines TRBV12-3 or TRBV12-4 with TRBJ2-7; TRBD2 matches 8 bases. The length of the CDR3 is 14 residues. V was pared by 3 bases and J by 6 bases, with 7 bases of the junction left unmatched. In DNA form, the CDR3 reads TGTGCCAGCAGTTTTAAGCGGGAGCGTTTCGAGCAGTACTTC. It encodes CASSFKRERFEQYF.

The chain couples TRBV5-6 to TRBJ2-1; 11 positions match TRBD2. V was clipped by 4 bases and J by 9 bases; unmatched bases: 24. Germline CDR1 and CDR2: SGHDT and YYEEEE. This CDR3 is 20 amino acids long. CDR3 sequence (DNA): TGTGCCAGCAGCCCGCCACCCGTGGAGGCTAGCGGGAGGTATTTCGGTGAGCAGTTCTTC. It codes for CASSPPPVEASGRYFGEQFF.

This clonotype was seen many times. The chain employs TRBV6-6 and TRBJ1-1; 9 bases map to TRBD1. V shed 2 bases and J 12 bases; nucleotides not matched to a gene: 7. Germline V lookup: CDR1 MNHNY, CDR2 SVGAGI (reference sequence). There are 13 residues in the CDR3. CDR3 sequence (DNA): TGTGCCAGCAGTTACGAGGTACAGGGGGCGACTTTCTTT. Translating gives CASSYEVQGATFF.

This clonotype came up many times. The genes are TRBV28 and TRBJ2-3; TRBD2 matches 7 bases. V lost 5 bases to trimming and J lost 1 base; unmatched junction nucleotides: 12. CDR3 length: 17 amino acids. In germline, CDR1 is MDHEN, CDR2 SYDVKM. This CDR3 reads CASSPNGAGAGTDTQYF. CDR3 sequence (DNA): TGTGCCAGCAGTCCTAATGGTGCGGGAGCAGGCACAGATACGCAGTATTTT. The entire variable domain, with the rest obtained from reference TRBV28 and TRBJ2-3, is as follows: DVKVTQSSRYLVKRTGEKVFLECVQDMDHENMFWYRQDPGLGLRLIYFSYDVKMKEKGDIPEGYSVSREKKERFSLILESASTNQTSMYLCASSPNGAGAGTDTQYFGPGTRLTVL.

This clonotype was observed at least ten times. The chain has TRBV6-1 and TRBJ2-3, with D perhaps matching TRBD1 or TRBD2 (6 bases each). Germline CDR1 is MNHNS and CDR2 is SASEGT. The CDR3 runs to 16 residues. Trimming shortened V by 6 bases and J by 4 bases, and 20 bases separated the two germline ends. The CDR3 region is CASRELASEGADTQYF. The CDR3 nucleotides are TGTGCCAGCAGAGAACTTGCTAGCGAGGGGGCAGATACGCAGTATTTT.

Ten or more counts support this clonotype. This chain links TRBV20-1 with TRBJ1-1; no clear D. The CDR3 length is 14 residues. V lost 5 bases to trimming and J lost 3 bases, with 16 bases between them. In germline, CDR1 is DFQATT, CDR2 SNEGSKA (reference sequence). Here the CDR3 reads CSAFVTARDTEAFF. For the CDR3, the DNA is TGCAGTGCTTTTGTGACCGCCCGAGACACTGAAGCTTTCTTT.

This clonotype was observed many times. V and J are TRBV10-3 and TRBJ2-1; the match to TRBD2 covers 11 bases. This CDR3 spans 16 amino acids. In germline, CDR1 is ENHRY, CDR2 SYGVKD. Trimming at V came to 6 bases and at J to 2 bases, leaving 6 bases not matched to a gene. The CDR3 DNA sequence: TGTGCCATCAGAACTAGCGGGAGTTTGCCCTACAATGAGCAGTTCTTC. This codes for CAIRTSGSLPYNEQFF.